By frequency in the sample, the clone carrying this TCR beta chain is medium-sized. The antigen is unknown. It was from about 19-30 mg of unsorted bulk tissue that RNA and DNA were co-extracted. CDR3 length: 15 amino acids. The V end was cut by 0 bases, the J end by 1 base, with 7 bases between. The germline V gene has CDR1 MGHRA and CDR2 YSYEKL. These data belong to a study of tumor-infiltrating lymphocytes in primary liver carcinoma. Findings and limits, study-wide: Detection in all five tumor regions applied to only about 7-24% of top clones.

Production of TCR beta cDNA used approximately 480 ng total RNA together with a constant-region primer. Three nested multiplex PCR rounds, a slightly modified ARM-PCR, produced the libraries for TCR beta. A C-beta reverse primer was combined with TRBV1-TRBV30 forward primers in the first two PCR rounds, and each round had approximately 9 cycles. From the multiplex PCR reads, TCRdb called clonotypes with MiXCR, one entry per CDR3 protein. The table lists 50,000 or so distinct CDR3 sequences, over 75% of them singletons. The chain couples TRBV4-1 to TRBJ2-1, with D unresolved. The receptor's source is a man between 40 and 49 years old with primary liver carcinoma and hepatitis B virus infection. Specimen: liver tumor tissue from sampling region 5. This sample's subset: tumor region T5, tumor centre. CDR3 protein: CASSQDGISYNEQFF. The CDR3 region has the DNA TGCGCCAGCAGCCAAGATGGAATATCCTACAATGAGCAGTTCTTC.